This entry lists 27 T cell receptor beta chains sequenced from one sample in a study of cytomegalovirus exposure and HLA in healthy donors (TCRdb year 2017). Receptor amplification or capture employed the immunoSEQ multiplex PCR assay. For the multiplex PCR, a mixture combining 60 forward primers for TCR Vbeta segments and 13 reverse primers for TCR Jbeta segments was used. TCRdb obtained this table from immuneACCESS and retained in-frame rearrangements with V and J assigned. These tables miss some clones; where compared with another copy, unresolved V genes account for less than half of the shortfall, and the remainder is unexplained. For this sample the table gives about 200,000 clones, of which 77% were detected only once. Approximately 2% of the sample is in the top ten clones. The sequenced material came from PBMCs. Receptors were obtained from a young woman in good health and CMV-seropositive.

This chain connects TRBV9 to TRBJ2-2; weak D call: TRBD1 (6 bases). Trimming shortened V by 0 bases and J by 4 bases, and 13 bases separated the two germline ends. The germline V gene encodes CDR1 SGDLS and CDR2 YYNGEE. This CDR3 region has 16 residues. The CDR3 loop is CASSVGAGAATGELFF. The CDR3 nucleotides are TGTGCCAGCAGCGTAGGGGCAGGGGCGGCCACCGGGGAGCTGTTTTTT.

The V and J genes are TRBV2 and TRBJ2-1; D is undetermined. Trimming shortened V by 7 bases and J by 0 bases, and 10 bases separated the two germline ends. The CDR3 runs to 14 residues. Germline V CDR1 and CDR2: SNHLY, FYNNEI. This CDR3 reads CASISFSSYNEQFF. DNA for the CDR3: TGTGCCAGCATTAGCTTTAGCTCCTACAATGAGCAGTTCTTC.

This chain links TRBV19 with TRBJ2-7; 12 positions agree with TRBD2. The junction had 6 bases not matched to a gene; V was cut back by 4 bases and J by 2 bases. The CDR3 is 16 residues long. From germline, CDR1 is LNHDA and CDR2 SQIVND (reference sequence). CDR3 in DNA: TGTGCCAGTAGTAGAACGACTAGCGGGGGACCCTACGAGCAGTACTTC. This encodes CASSRTTSGGPYEQYF.

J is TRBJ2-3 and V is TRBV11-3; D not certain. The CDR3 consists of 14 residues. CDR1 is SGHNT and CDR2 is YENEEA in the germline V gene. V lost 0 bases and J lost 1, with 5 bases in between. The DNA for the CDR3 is TGTGCCAGCAGCTTAGATCCAGGCACAGATACGCAGTATTTT. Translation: CASSLDPGTDTQYF.

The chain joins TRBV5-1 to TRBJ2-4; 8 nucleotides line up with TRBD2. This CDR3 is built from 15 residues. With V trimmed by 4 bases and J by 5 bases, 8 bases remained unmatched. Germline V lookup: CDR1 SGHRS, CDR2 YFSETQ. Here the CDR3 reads CASSPILADQNIQYF. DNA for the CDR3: TGCGCCAGCAGCCCTATACTAGCGGACCAAAACATTCAGTACTTC.

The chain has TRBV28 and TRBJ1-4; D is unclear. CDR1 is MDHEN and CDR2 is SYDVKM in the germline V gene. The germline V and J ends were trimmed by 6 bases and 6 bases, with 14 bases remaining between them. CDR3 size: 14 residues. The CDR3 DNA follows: TGTGCCAGCAGCCCCCGAGGGCTGGATGAAAAACTGTTTTTT. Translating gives CASSPRGLDEKLFF.

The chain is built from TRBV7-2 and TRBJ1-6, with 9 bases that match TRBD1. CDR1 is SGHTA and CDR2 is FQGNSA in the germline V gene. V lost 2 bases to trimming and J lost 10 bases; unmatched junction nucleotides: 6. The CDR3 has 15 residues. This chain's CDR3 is CASSLYHRGQSPLHF. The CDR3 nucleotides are TGTGCCAGCAGCTTATATCACAGGGGGCAATCACCCCTCCACTTT.

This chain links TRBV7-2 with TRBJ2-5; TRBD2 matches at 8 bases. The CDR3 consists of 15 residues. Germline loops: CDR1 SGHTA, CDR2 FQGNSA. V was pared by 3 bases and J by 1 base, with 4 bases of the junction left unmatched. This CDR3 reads CASSFGSGGQETQYF. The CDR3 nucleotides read TGTGCCAGCAGCTTTGGCAGCGGGGGCCAAGAGACCCAGTACTTC.

The CDR3 DNA is TGTGCCAGGCCCCGGGATGACCGAAACGGGGAGCTGTTTTTT. Its translation is CARPRDDRNGELFF. The chain joins TRBV9 to TRBJ2-2, with a tentative D call TRBD2 (5 bases). The CDR3 has 14 amino acids. Trimming removed 8 bases from V and 7 bases from J, with 18 bases in between. The germline V gene has CDR1 SGDLS and CDR2 YYNGEE.

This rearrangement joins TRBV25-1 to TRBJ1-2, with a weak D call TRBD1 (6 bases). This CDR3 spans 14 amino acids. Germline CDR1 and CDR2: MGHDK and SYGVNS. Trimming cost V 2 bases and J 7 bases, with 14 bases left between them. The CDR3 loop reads CASSEGLGAGGYTF. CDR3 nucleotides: TGTGCCAGCAGTGAAGGCTTGGGGGCGGGTGGCTACACCTTC.

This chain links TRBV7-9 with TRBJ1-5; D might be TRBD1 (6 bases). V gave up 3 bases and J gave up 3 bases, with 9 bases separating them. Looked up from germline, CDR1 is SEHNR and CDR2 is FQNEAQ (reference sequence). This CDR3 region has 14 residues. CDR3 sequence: CASSLGADNQPQHF. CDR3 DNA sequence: TGTGCCAGCAGCTTGGGGGCAGACAATCAGCCCCAGCATTTT.

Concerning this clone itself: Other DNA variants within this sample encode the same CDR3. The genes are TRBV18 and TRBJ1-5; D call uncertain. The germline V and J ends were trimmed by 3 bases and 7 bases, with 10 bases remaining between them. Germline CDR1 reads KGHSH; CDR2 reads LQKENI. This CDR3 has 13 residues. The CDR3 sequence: CASSPAGNQPQHF. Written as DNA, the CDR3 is TGTGCCAGCTCACCGGCGGGGAACCAGCCCCAGCATTTT. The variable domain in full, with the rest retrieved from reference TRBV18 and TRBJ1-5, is NAGVMQNPRHLVRRRGQEARLRCSPMKGHSHVYWYRQLPEEGLKFMVYLQKENIIDESGMPKERFSAEFPKEGPSILRIQQVVRGDSAAYFCASSPAGNQPQHFGDGTRLSIL.

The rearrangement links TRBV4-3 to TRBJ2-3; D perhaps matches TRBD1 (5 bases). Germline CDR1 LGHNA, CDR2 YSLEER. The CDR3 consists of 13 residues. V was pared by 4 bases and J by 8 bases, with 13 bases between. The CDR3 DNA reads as TGCGCCAGCAGCCTAACACGAAGGGGTACGCAGTATTTT. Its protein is CASSLTRRGTQYF.

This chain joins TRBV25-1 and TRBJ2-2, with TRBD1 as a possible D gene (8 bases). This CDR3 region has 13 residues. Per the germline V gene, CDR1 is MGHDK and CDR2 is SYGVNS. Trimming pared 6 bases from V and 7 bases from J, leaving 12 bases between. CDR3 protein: CASRYRGGGELFF. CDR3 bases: TGTGCCAGCAGATACAGGGGGGGCGGGGAGCTGTTTTTT.

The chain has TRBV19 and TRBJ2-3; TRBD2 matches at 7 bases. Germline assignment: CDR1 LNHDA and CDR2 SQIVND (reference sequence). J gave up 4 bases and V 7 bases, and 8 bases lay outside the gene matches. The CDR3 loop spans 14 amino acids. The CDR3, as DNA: TGTGCCAGTAATGTTGGGAGGGACGCAGATACGCAGTATTTT. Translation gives CASNVGRDADTQYF. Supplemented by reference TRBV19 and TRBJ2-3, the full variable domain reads DGGITQSPKYLFRKEGQNVTLSCEQNLNHDAMYWYRQDPGQGLRLIYYSQIVNDFQKGDIAEGYSVSREKKESFPLTVTSAQKNPTAFYLCASNVGRDADTQYFGPGTRLTVL.

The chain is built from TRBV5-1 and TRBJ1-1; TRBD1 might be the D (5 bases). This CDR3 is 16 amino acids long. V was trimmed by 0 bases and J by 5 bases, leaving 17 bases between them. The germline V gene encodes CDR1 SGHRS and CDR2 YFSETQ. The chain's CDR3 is CASSLDGQGGRTEAFF. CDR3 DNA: TGCGCCAGCAGCTTGGATGGTCAGGGAGGAAGAACTGAAGCTTTCTTT.

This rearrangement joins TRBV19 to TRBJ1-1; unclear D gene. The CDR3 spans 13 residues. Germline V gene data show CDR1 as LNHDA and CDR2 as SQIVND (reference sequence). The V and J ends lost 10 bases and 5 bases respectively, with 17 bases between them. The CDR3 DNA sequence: TGTGCCACCGTCGGGCGGCAGCGGACTGAAGCTTTCTTT. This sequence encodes CATVGRQRTEAFF.

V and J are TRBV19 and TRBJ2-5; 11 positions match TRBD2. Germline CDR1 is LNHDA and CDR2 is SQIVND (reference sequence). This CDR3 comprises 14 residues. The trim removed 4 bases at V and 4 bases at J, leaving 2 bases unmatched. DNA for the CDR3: TGTGCCAGTAGTACTAGCGGGGGGTTAGAGACCCAGTACTTC. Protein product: CASSTSGGLETQYF.

The CDR3 coding sequence is TGTGCCAGTAGTAATCGCGGACAGGGATGGTACACTGAAGCTTTCTTT. This translates into CASSNRGQGWYTEAFF. The chain uses TRBV19 and TRBJ1-1; TRBD1 aligns across 8 bases. There are 16 residues in the CDR3. Germline CDR1 LNHDA, CDR2 SQIVND (reference sequence). Losses at the gene ends were 4 bases for V and 3 bases for J; bases not matched to a gene: 10.

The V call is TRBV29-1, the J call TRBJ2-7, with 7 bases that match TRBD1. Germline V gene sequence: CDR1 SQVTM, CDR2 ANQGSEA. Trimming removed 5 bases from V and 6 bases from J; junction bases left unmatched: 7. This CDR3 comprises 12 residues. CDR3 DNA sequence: TGCAGCGTTACGACAGGGTCGGTCGAGCAGTACTTC. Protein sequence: CSVTTGSVEQYF.

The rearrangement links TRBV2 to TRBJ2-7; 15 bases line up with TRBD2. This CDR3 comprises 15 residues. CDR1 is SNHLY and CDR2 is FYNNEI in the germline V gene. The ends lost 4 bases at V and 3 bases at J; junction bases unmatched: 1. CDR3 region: CASSGGLAGGYEQYF. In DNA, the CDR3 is TGTGCCAGCAGTGGGGGACTAGCGGGAGGCTACGAGCAGTACTTC.

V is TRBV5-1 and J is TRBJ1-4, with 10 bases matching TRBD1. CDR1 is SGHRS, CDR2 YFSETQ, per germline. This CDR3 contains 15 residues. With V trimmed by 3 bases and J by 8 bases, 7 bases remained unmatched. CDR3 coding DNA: TGCGCCAGCAGCTCGTCCGGGACAGGGGTCGAAAAACTGTTTTTT. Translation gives CASSSSGTGVEKLFF.

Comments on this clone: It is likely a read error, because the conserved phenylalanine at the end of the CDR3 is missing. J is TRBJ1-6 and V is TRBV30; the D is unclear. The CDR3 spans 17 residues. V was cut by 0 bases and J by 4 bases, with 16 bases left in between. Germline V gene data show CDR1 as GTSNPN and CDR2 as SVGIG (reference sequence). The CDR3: CAWSVYGRPLYNSPLHS. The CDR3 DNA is TGTGCCTGGAGTGTGTACGGGAGACCGCTATATAATTCACCCCTCCACTCT.

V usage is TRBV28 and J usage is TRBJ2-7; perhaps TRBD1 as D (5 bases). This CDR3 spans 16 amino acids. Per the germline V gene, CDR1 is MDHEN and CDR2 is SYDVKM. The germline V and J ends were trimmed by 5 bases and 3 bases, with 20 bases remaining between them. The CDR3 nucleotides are TGTGCCAGCAGTCCCCGGACATCCACCCCGGTCTACGAGCAGTACTTC. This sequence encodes CASSPRTSTPVYEQYF.

The CDR3 coding sequence is TGTGCCAGCAGTTACGCTAGCGGGAGAACCAACGTCCTGACTTTC. Residues: CASSYASGRTNVLTF. This chain links TRBV6-5 with TRBJ2-6; 10 nucleotides align to TRBD2. Per the germline V gene, CDR1 is MNHEY and CDR2 is SVGAGI. The CDR3 length is 15 residues. V lost 2 bases and J lost 8; bases outside the gene matches: 3.

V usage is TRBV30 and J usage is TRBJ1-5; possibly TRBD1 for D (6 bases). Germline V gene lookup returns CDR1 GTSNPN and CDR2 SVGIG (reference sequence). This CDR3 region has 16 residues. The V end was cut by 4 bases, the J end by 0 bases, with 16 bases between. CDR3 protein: CAWTPGVGYSNQPQHF. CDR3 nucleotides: TGTGCCTGGACCCCAGGGGTGGGTTATAGCAATCAGCCCCAGCATTTT. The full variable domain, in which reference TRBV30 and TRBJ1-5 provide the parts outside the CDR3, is SQTIHQWPATLVQPVGSPLSLECTVEGTSNPNLYWYRQAAGRGLQLLFYSVGIGQISSEVPQNLSASRPQDRQFILSSKKLLLSDSGFYLCAWTPGVGYSNQPQHFGDGTRLSIL.

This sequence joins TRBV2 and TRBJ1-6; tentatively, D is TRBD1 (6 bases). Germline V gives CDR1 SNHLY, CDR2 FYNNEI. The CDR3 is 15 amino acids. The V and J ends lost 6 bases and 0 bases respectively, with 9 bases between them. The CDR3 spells CASRDSGSYNSPLHF. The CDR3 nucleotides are TGTGCCAGCAGGGACAGTGGCTCCTATAATTCACCCCTCCACTTT. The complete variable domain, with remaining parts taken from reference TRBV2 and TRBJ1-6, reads EPEVTQTPSHQVTQMGQEVILRCVPISNHLYFYWYRQILGQKVEFLVSFYNNEISEKSEIFDDQFSVERPDGSNFTLKIRSTKLEDSAMYFCASRDSGSYNSPLHFGNGTRLTVT.